This TCR beta chain was found in a study of blood T cell repertoires in COVID-19. Overall study context: The analysed material was cDNA or gDNA that came from T cells, B-cell-depleted T cells, or PBMCs.

This clone was counted a single time. Using immunoSEQ multiplex PCR, the repertoire was profiled, and TCRdb retains in-frame clones only, with some absent. The sample lists 90,000 to 100,000 clones, more than 60% occurring once. The germline V gene has CDR1 KGHDR and CDR2 SFDVKD. V lost 2 bases to trimming and J lost 6 bases; unmatched junction nucleotides: 10. The CDR3 is made up of 17 amino acids. This chain connects TRBV24-1 to TRBJ2-3; 10 nucleotides line up with TRBD1. The origin of this receptor is a man aged 65 to 79 with acute or convalescent COVID-19. Sequencing was done on a sample of peripheral blood. This chain's CDR3 is CATSDSYGTGAKDTQYF. The CDR3 bases are TGTGCCACCAGTGATTCTTATGGGACAGGGGCTAAGGATACGCAGTATTTT.